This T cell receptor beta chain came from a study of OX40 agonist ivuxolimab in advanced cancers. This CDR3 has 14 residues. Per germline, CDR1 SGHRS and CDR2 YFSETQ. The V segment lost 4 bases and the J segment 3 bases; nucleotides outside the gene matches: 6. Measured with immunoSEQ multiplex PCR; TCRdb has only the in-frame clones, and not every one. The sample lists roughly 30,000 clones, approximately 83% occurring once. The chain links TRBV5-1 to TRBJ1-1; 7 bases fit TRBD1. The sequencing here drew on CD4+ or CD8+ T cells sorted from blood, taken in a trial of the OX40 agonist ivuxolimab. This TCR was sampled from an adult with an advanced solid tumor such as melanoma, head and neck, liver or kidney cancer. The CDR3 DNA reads TGCGCCAGCAGCACCAGGGGGGAGTACACTGAAGCTTTCTTT. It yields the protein CASSTRGEYTEAFF.